These 31 T cell receptor beta chains came from one sample sequenced in a study of T cell changes during pregnancy in multiple sclerosis. Data came from immunoSEQ multiplex PCR; TCRdb stores just in-frame clones and leaves some out. The data show tens of thousands of clones, about 84% seen once. Sequenced here: CD8+ T cells from peripheral blood mononuclear cells, sampled before pregnancy. The receptor set was obtained from a female donor with multiple sclerosis, enrolled in a pregnancy study.

The CDR3 DNA is TGCGCCAGCAGAGCCAGGGAGAACACTGAAGCTTTCTTT. Its protein is CASRARENTEAFF. The chain joins TRBV10-1 to TRBJ1-1, with D maybe TRBD1 (5 bases). Trimming left V 6 bases short and J 1 base short, with 9 bases between. Germline lookup yields CDR1 WNHNN and CDR2 SYGVQD (reference sequence). The CDR3 consists of 13 residues.

The gene calls are TRBV5-5 and TRBJ2-7, with D perhaps matching TRBD1 (5 bases). The CDR3 sequence is 16 residues long. Germline CDR1 and CDR2: SGHKS and YYEKEE (reference sequence). With 2 bases removed from V and 3 bases from J, the gap between germline ends came to 18 bases. CDR3 residues: CASSFGLLVRGYEQYF. DNA of the CDR3: TGTGCCAGCAGCTTTGGGTTACTGGTTAGGGGCTACGAGCAGTACTTC.

The chain recombines TRBV7-2 with TRBJ2-1, with D perhaps TRBD1 (5 bases). This CDR3 is built from 15 residues. Trimming took off 1 base at V and 2 bases at J, with 9 bases between the two ends. In germline, CDR1 is SGHTA, CDR2 FQGNSA. The CDR3 region is CASSLEGIAYNEQFF. The CDR3 coding sequence is TGTGCCAGCAGCTTAGAGGGGATTGCCTACAATGAGCAGTTCTTC.

The V and J genes are TRBV7-8 and TRBJ1-6, with TRBD1 as a possible D gene (5 bases). Germline V gene data show CDR1 as SGHVS and CDR2 as FQNEAQ. The CDR3 spans 15 residues. V shed 4 bases and J shed 6 bases, with 13 bases lying between them. The CDR3 DNA reads as TGTGCCAGCAGCTCCCTCGGGGGGGTTAATTCACCCCTCCACTTT. This encodes CASSSLGGVNSPLHF.

In DNA form, the CDR3 reads TGTGCCAGTAGTATAGATCCCACCGGGGGACTAGCGGGAGGACACGGGGAGCTGTTTTTT. This translates into CASSIDPTGGLAGGHGELFF. V gene TRBV19 combines with J gene TRBJ2-2; 15 positions agree with TRBD2. The V segment lost 0 bases and the J segment 7 bases; nucleotides outside the gene matches: 12. CDR3 size: 20 residues. Per germline, CDR1 LNHDA and CDR2 SQIVND (reference sequence). Using reference TRBV19 and TRBJ2-2 for the parts outside the CDR3, the full variable domain is DGGITQSPKYLFRKEGQNVTLSCEQNLNHDAMYWYRQDPGQGLRLIYYSQIVNDFQKGDIAEGYSVSREKKESFPLTVTSAQKNPTAFYLCASSIDPTGGLAGGHGELFFGEGSRLTVL.

This clone turned up a few times. In DNA form, the CDR3 reads TGTGCCAGCACCGACAAGGATGTCGGGGAGCTGTTTTTT. Protein: CASTDKDVGELFF. The genes are TRBV6-5 and TRBJ2-2; D gene unclear. The CDR3 length is 13 residues. In germline, CDR1 is MNHEY, CDR2 SVGAGI. Trimming removed 7 bases at V and 7 bases at J, with 13 bases between.

This sequence joins TRBV19 and TRBJ1-1; TRBD1 is a possible D gene (5 bases). This CDR3 is built from 16 residues. Germline lookup yields CDR1 LNHDA and CDR2 SQIVND (reference sequence). Trimming pared 3 bases from V and 0 bases from J, leaving 14 bases between. The CDR3 nucleotides read TGTGCCAGTAGTATTAATAGGGGTGTCTTGAACACTGAAGCTTTCTTT. Its protein is CASSINRGVLNTEAFF.

This chain connects TRBV7-9 to TRBJ2-5; TRBD1 might be the D (6 bases). The germline V and J ends were trimmed by 4 bases and 4 bases, with 16 bases remaining between them. The CDR3 has 15 residues. Germline V gene data show CDR1 as SEHNR and CDR2 as FQNEAQ (reference sequence). The CDR3, as DNA: TGTGCCAGCAGCTCTCCACAGGGATTTCGAGAGACCCAGTACTTC. Its protein product is CASSSPQGFRETQYF.

The J gene is TRBJ2-1, the V gene TRBV27; TRBD2 aligns across 8 bases. CDR1 is MNHEY, CDR2 SMNVEV, per germline (reference sequence). The length of the CDR3 is 14 residues. Trimming cost V 3 bases and J 6 bases; bases outside gene matches: 4. The CDR3 sequence: CASSLGGLANEQFF. The CDR3 region has the DNA TGTGCCAGCAGTTTGGGAGGACTAGCCAATGAGCAGTTCTTC.

The chain joins TRBV27 to TRBJ1-1; D is uncertain. CDR3 length: 11 residues. V was shortened by 4 bases and J by 3 bases, with 3 bases between the two germline ends. Per the germline V gene, CDR1 is MNHEY and CDR2 is SMNVEV (reference sequence). The CDR3 nucleotides are TGTGCCAGCAGTTCTTACACTGAAGCTTTCTTT. Amino acid sequence: CASSSYTEAFF.

The chain is built from TRBV6-4 and TRBJ2-1; TRBD1 aligns across 10 bases. After removal of 5 bases from V and 2 bases from J, the junction contained 3 bases not matched to a gene. The CDR3 totals 15 residues. Germline loops: CDR1 MRHNA, CDR2 SNTAGT. Written as DNA, the CDR3 is TGTGCCAGCAGTACCGGGACAGGGGCCTACAATGAGCAGTTCTTC. Translating it yields CASSTGTGAYNEQFF.

This clone was counted once. The chain employs TRBV4-2 and TRBJ2-7, with D uncertain. The CDR3 has 15 amino acids. Germline V gene sequence: CDR1 LGHNA, CDR2 YNFKEQ. V was clipped by 0 bases and J by 5 bases, with 14 bases between them. The CDR3, as DNA: TGTGCCAGCAGCCAAGAGTTGACTGCATTCGACGAGCAGTACTTC. This encodes CASSQELTAFDEQYF.

This sequence joins TRBV10-2 and TRBJ2-1, with D perhaps TRBD1 (5 bases). This CDR3 is 13 amino acids long. V lost 3 bases and J lost 8, with 11 bases in between. The V gene's germline CDR1 is WSHSY and CDR2 SAAADI. The CDR3 bases are TGCGCCAGCAGTGAATTAGGGGTAGATGAGCAGTTCTTC. Translating gives CASSELGVDEQFF.

This clone was observed a few times. This chain joins TRBV19 and TRBJ2-2; D not certain. V gave up 3 bases and J gave up 8 bases, with 10 bases separating them. Germline V gene data show CDR1 as LNHDA and CDR2 as SQIVND (reference sequence). The CDR3 consists of 13 residues. The DNA for the CDR3 is TGTGCCAGTAGTATCCTTGGGCCGGGGGAGCTGTTTTTT. This encodes CASSILGPGELFF.

The chain uses TRBV4-1 and TRBJ2-7, with TRBD2 as a possible D gene (5 bases). The germline V and J ends were trimmed by 0 bases and 3 bases, with 12 bases remaining between them. This CDR3 is built from 15 residues. Germline values: CDR1 MGHRA, CDR2 YSYEKL. The CDR3 spells CASSQEGLANYEQYF. CDR3 nucleotide sequence: TGCGCCAGCAGCCAAGAAGGGCTAGCAAACTACGAGCAGTACTTC.

This clone was recorded a few times. This chain links TRBV6-1 with TRBJ2-1, with 12 bases aligning to TRBD2. The germline CDR1 and CDR2 sequences are MNHNS and SASEGT. The CDR3 consists of 15 residues. J gave up 6 bases and V 1 base, and 1 base lay outside the gene matches. The CDR3 protein is CASSEELAGGNEQFF. For the CDR3, the DNA is TGTGCCAGCAGTGAAGAACTAGCGGGAGGCAATGAGCAGTTCTTC.

Here the CDR3 DNA reads TGTGCCAGCAGCCTAGGACATTCGACCTACAATGAGCAGTTCTTC. Protein sequence: CASSLGHSTYNEQFF. The V call is TRBV5-5, the J call TRBJ2-1; D possibly corresponds to TRBD1 (5 bases). There are 15 residues in the CDR3. Deletions cut 4 bases from V and 2 bases from J, with 13 bases between. From germline, CDR1 is SGHKS and CDR2 YYEKEE (reference sequence).

The J gene is TRBJ2-6, the V gene TRBV6-4, with 9 bases matching TRBD1. The CDR3 length is 17 residues. Losses at the gene ends were 2 bases for V and 0 bases for J; bases not matched to a gene: 2. Germline V CDR1 and CDR2: MRHNA, SNTAGT. CDR3 nucleotides: TGTGCCAGCAGTGACGACAGGGGGGGCTCTGGGGCCAACGTCCTGACTTTC. Its protein product is CASSDDRGGSGANVLTF.

V and J are TRBV6-5 and TRBJ2-7; D might be TRBD2 (5 bases). This CDR3 contains 13 residues. Deletions cut 5 bases from V and 5 bases from J, with 13 bases between. Germline V gives CDR1 MNHEY, CDR2 SVGAGI. The CDR3 DNA reads as TGTGCCAGCAGTACCGAGGGATTGGACGAGCAGTACTTC. This gives the protein CASSTEGLDEQYF.

The rearrangement uses TRBV7-6 and TRBJ2-5; perhaps TRBD1 as D (6 bases). Trimming cost V 1 base and J 3 bases, with 12 bases left between them. This CDR3 has 15 amino acids. Germline V gene sequence: CDR1 SGHVS, CDR2 FNYEAQ. CDR3 DNA sequence: TGTGCCAGCAGCTTAGAGTGGGGACAAGAAGAGACCCAGTACTTC. It yields the protein CASSLEWGQEETQYF.

This chain connects TRBV4-3 to TRBJ2-5; D is unresolved. Trimming took 4 bases from V and 4 from J, leaving 16 bases between them. CDR1 is LGHNA and CDR2 is YSLEER in the germline V gene. The CDR3 has 15 amino acids. The CDR3 DNA reads TGCGCCAGCAGCCCTACCATAGACTCGCGAGAGACCCAGTACTTC. This gives the protein CASSPTIDSRETQYF.

The chain joins TRBV9 to TRBJ1-4; 7 nucleotides align to TRBD1. V gave up 0 bases and J gave up 5 bases; unmatched junction bases: 4. The CDR3 sequence is 15 residues long. CDR1 SGDLS and CDR2 YYNGEE come from the germline V gene. This CDR3 reads CASSVGRGLNEKLFF. The CDR3 region has the DNA TGTGCCAGCAGCGTAGGTAGGGGGCTGAATGAAAAACTGTTTTTT. The full variable domain, with the rest looked up from reference TRBV9 and TRBJ1-4, is DSGVTQTPKHLITATGQRVTLRCSPRSGDLSVYWYQQSLDQGLQFLIQYYNGEERAKGNILERFSAQQFPDLHSELNLSSLELGDSALYFCASSVGRGLNEKLFFGSGTQLSVL.

The chain recombines TRBV13 with TRBJ1-2, with TRBD1 matching 8 bases. The V gene end was trimmed by 0 bases and the J gene end by 4 bases; junction bases not matched to a gene: 4. CDR1 and CDR2 (germline): PRHDT, FYEKMQ (reference sequence). CDR3 length: 15 amino acids. CDR3 residues: CASSLGDRDFYGYTF. CDR3 in DNA: TGTGCCAGCAGCTTAGGGGACAGGGACTTCTATGGCTACACCTTC.

This clone was counted between two and nine times. The CDR3 reads CASSQEGPQTSGEFYNEQFF. DNA of the CDR3: TGTGCCAGCAGCCAAGAAGGACCTCAGACTAGCGGAGAGTTCTACAATGAGCAGTTCTTC. The V call is TRBV4-2, the J call TRBJ2-1, with TRBD2 identical over 9 bases. The CDR3 sequence is 20 residues long. V lost 0 bases to trimming and J lost 3 bases; unmatched junction nucleotides: 15. The germline V gene encodes CDR1 LGHNA and CDR2 YNFKEQ.

The rearrangement uses TRBV5-1 and TRBJ2-3; TRBD2 is a possible D gene (7 bases). Trimming left V 3 bases short and J 0 bases short, with 17 bases between. In germline, CDR1 is SGHRS, CDR2 YFSETQ. CDR3 length: 17 amino acids. CDR3 bases: TGCGCCAGCAGCTCCTTTTGGGGGGGCTATAGCACAGATACGCAGTATTTT. Translation: CASSSFWGGYSTDTQYF.

The V call is TRBV25-1, the J call TRBJ2-3; 9 bases line up with TRBD1. The CDR3 contains 15 residues. The V segment lost 5 bases and the J segment 3 bases; nucleotides outside the gene matches: 6. Germline V CDR1 and CDR2: MGHDK, SYGVNS. The DNA of the CDR3 is TGTGCCAGCAGTAGTCATGGGACAGGGACAGATACGCAGTATTTT. Amino acid sequence: CASSSHGTGTDTQYF.

V usage is TRBV4-1 and J usage is TRBJ2-6; TRBD2 might be the D (5 bases). This CDR3 is 15 amino acids long. CDR1 and CDR2 (germline): MGHRA, YSYEKL. Between the trimmed V and J ends, which lost 6 bases and 1 base, there was a span of 10 bases. CDR3 sequence (DNA): TGCGCCAGCAGTCCTAGCCCATCTGGGGCCAACGTCCTGACTTTC. Translated: CASSPSPSGANVLTF.

The CDR3 is CASSPPRGGKETQYF. The CDR3 DNA is TGTGCCAGCAGCCCTCCTAGGGGAGGAAAGGAGACCCAGTACTTC. V is TRBV13 and J is TRBJ2-5; D might be TRBD2 (6 bases). Per the germline V gene, CDR1 is PRHDT and CDR2 is FYEKMQ (reference sequence). This CDR3 contains 15 residues. The V gene lost 5 bases and the J gene lost 5 bases, with 18 bases spanning the gap.

V usage is TRBV14 and J usage is TRBJ2-7; 8 bases fit TRBD2. Germline CDR1 and CDR2: SGHDN and FVKESK. The V segment lost 4 bases and the J segment 5 bases; nucleotides outside the gene matches: 7. The CDR3 has 14 residues. The CDR3 is CASSPREGRNEQYF. In DNA form, the CDR3 reads TGTGCCAGCAGCCCCCGGGAGGGCCGGAACGAGCAGTACTTC.

In its sample, this clone was seen once. V is TRBV5-4 and J is TRBJ2-5; a possible D gene is TRBD1 (6 bases). Germline V CDR1 and CDR2: SGHNT, YYREEE (reference sequence). V shed 0 bases and J shed 2 bases, with 11 bases lying between them. The CDR3 spans 15 residues. The CDR3 nucleotides are TGTGCCAGCAGCTTGGCCAGGGGCCTTCAAGAGACCCAGTACTTC. It codes for CASSLARGLQETQYF.

The chain uses TRBV7-2 and TRBJ2-4; the D gene is possibly TRBD2 (5 bases). CDR3 length equals 13 residues. V was clipped by 3 bases and J by 8 bases, with 11 bases between them. Germline V gene lookup returns CDR1 SGHTA and CDR2 FQGNSA. The CDR3 region is CASSFWVGDIQYF. CDR3 in DNA: TGTGCCAGCAGCTTTTGGGTGGGAGACATTCAGTACTTC.